One and the same sample provided the 29 T cell receptor beta chains below, sequenced in a study of cytomegalovirus exposure and HLA in healthy donors. The PCR employed 60 Vbeta primers together with 13 Jbeta primers. Here immunoSEQ multiplex PCR was the method, and the copy in TCRdb shows in-frame clones only, minus some. The table includes some 140,000 clones, roughly 77% detected once. The sample consisted of PBMCs. All receptors come from a female donor in good health and CMV-seronegative.

The J gene is TRBJ2-1, the V gene TRBV9; 7 bases line up with TRBD1. The J segment lost 7 bases and the V segment lost 3 bases, leaving 13 bases of the junction unmatched. This CDR3 is 16 amino acids long. CDR1 is SGDLS, CDR2 YYNGEE, per germline. CDR3: CASSEEGRTGLNEQFF. For the CDR3, the DNA is TGTGCCAGCAGCGAGGAAGGCAGGACAGGATTAAATGAGCAGTTCTTC.

There are a few counts of this clone. This rearrangement joins TRBV5-1 to TRBJ2-1; D call uncertain. Germline-derived CDR1 and CDR2 are SGHRS and YFSETQ. This CDR3 spans 13 amino acids. Trimming shortened V by 0 bases and J by 8 bases, and 9 bases separated the two germline ends. Here the CDR3 DNA reads TGCGCCAGCAGCTTGGCCGGTACCGATGAGCAGTTCTTC. It is translated as CASSLAGTDEQFF.

The rearrangement uses TRBV9 and TRBJ2-7, with a tentative D call TRBD1 (6 bases). Trimming shortened V by 3 bases and J by 3 bases, and 7 bases separated the two germline ends. This CDR3 comprises 12 residues. Germline V gene data show CDR1 as SGDLS and CDR2 as YYNGEE. The CDR3 is CASSATGYEQYF. The CDR3 nucleotides read TGTGCCAGCAGCGCGACAGGCTACGAGCAGTACTTC.

The genes are TRBV21-1 and TRBJ2-5; TRBD1 is taken as the D call from the table, unchecked against the DNA. TRBV21-1 is a known pseudogene. CDR3 length: 15 residues. CDR3 DNA sequence: TGTGCCAGCAGCAAAGGCGGCGGCAGGGAAGAGACCCAGTACTTC. This codes for CASSKGGGREETQYF.

The chain couples TRBV7-6 to TRBJ2-1; perhaps TRBD1 as D (5 bases). CDR1 SGHVS and CDR2 FNYEAQ come from the germline V gene. Trimming stripped 5 bases from V and 4 bases from J, with 12 bases between. The CDR3 runs to 14 residues. In nucleotides, the CDR3 is TGTGCCAGCAGCCATGGGGCCCTATACAATGAGCAGTTCTTC. This sequence encodes CASSHGALYNEQFF.

The chain joins TRBV6-6 to TRBJ1-2, with 7 bases that match TRBD1. The V gene's germline CDR1 is MNHNY and CDR2 SVGAGI (reference sequence). The CDR3 covers 15 residues. The J segment lost 7 bases and the V segment lost 5 bases, leaving 13 bases of the junction unmatched. This CDR3 reads CASSPMTGRKSGYTF. CDR3 sequence (DNA): TGTGCCAGCAGTCCGATGACAGGGAGGAAAAGTGGCTACACCTTC.

The chain has TRBV7-9 and TRBJ1-5; perhaps TRBD1 as D (6 bases). CDR3 length: 13 amino acids. Trimming pared 5 bases from V and 6 bases from J, leaving 11 bases between. The V gene's germline CDR1 is SEHNR and CDR2 FQNEAQ (reference sequence). The CDR3 loop is CASSQGRLQPQHF. CDR3 nucleotides: TGTGCCAGCAGCCAGGGGCGCCTTCAGCCCCAGCATTTT.

The CDR3 loop reads CASSSGFDNQPQHF. CDR3 bases: TGTGCCAGCAGTTCGGGGTTTGACAATCAGCCCCAGCATTTT. This rearrangement joins TRBV6-5 to TRBJ1-5; D is unclear. The CDR3 loop spans 14 amino acids. V lost 4 bases and J lost 3, with 10 bases in between. The germline V gene encodes CDR1 MNHEY and CDR2 SVGAGI.

This clone came up many times. Written as DNA, the CDR3 is TGCGCCAGCAGCGGGCAGGGGGAAAGGAACACTGAAGCTTTCTTT. Amino acid sequence: CASSGQGERNTEAFF. V is TRBV5-1 and J is TRBJ1-1; 7 bases match TRBD1. The V gene end was trimmed by 4 bases and the J gene end by 1 base; junction bases not matched to a gene: 7. CDR3 length equals 15 residues. Looked up from germline, CDR1 is SGHRS and CDR2 is YFSETQ.

The genes are TRBV5-1 and TRBJ2-5, with 8 bases identical to TRBD2. The last part of the DNA fits TRBJ2-7 better; the J call may be wrong. The CDR3 is 15 amino acids. From germline, CDR1 is SGHRS and CDR2 YFSETQ. DNA of the CDR3: TGCGCCAGCAGTCTCGGAGCGGGGGATTTGGGCGAGCAGTACTTC. It translates to CASSLGAGDLGEQYF.

J is TRBJ1-1 and V is TRBV10-3, with 7 bases aligning to TRBD1. Trimming at V came to 4 bases and at J to 8 bases, leaving 7 bases not matched to a gene. CDR1 ENHRY and CDR2 SYGVKD come from the germline V gene. The CDR3 runs 13 residues. Here the CDR3 reads CAISGDRAEEAFF. CDR3 in DNA: TGTGCCATCAGTGGAGACAGGGCCGAGGAAGCTTTCTTT.

The V call is TRBV9, the J call TRBJ1-1, with unresolved D. The CDR3 is 12 amino acids. V was cut by 4 bases and J by 7 bases, with 11 bases left in between. Germline CDR1 and CDR2: SGDLS and YYNGEE. The CDR3 here is CASSPDMSEAFF. The CDR3 DNA sequence: TGTGCCAGCAGCCCCGACATGAGTGAAGCTTTCTTT. The full variable domain, rest sourced from reference TRBV9 and TRBJ1-1, is DSGVTQTPKHLITATGQRVTLRCSPRSGDLSVYWYQQSLDQGLQFLIQYYNGEERAKGNILERFSAQQFPDLHSELNLSSLELGDSALYFCASSPDMSEAFFGQGTRLTVV.

The chain joins TRBV10-3 to TRBJ1-1; D gene uncertain. Trimming cost V 7 bases and J 1 base, with 10 bases left between them. Germline values: CDR1 ENHRY, CDR2 SYGVKD. The CDR3 is 13 amino acids. As DNA, the CDR3 is TGTGCCATCAAGTTACGGGAGAACACTGAAGCTTTCTTT. Protein: CAIKLRENTEAFF.

This chain uses TRBV5-6 with TRBJ1-1; the D gene is possibly TRBD1 (5 bases). In germline, CDR1 is SGHDT, CDR2 YYEEEE. The CDR3 is made up of 15 amino acids. V dropped 1 base and J dropped 1 base, with 11 bases sitting between them. CDR3 in amino acids: CASSLTRTKNTEAFF. The CDR3 bases are TGTGCCAGCAGCTTGACCAGGACAAAGAACACTGAAGCTTTCTTT.

The rearrangement links TRBV27 to TRBJ2-7, with D perhaps TRBD1 (6 bases). There are 12 residues in the CDR3. V lost 0 bases to trimming and J lost 8 bases, with 8 bases between them. Per the germline V gene, CDR1 is MNHEY and CDR2 is SMNVEV (reference sequence). The CDR3 reads CASSLSTGKQYF. CDR3 nucleotides: TGTGCCAGCAGTTTATCAACAGGGAAGCAGTACTTC.

V gene TRBV7-2 combines with J gene TRBJ2-3; 12 positions agree with TRBD2. V gave up 5 bases and J gave up 4 bases; unmatched junction bases: 10. CDR3 size: 17 residues. Germline V gives CDR1 SGHTA, CDR2 FQGNSA. The CDR3 protein is CASSREPGLAGADTQYF. In DNA form, the CDR3 reads TGTGCCAGCAGCCGTGAACCGGGACTAGCGGGTGCAGATACGCAGTATTTT.

V and J are TRBV7-2 and TRBJ1-5, with TRBD1 matching 7 bases. The CDR3 extends over 15 amino acids. Trimming took 6 bases from V and 3 from J; bases not matched to a gene: 8. Germline assignment: CDR1 SGHTA and CDR2 FQGNSA. The CDR3 region is CASSLLGQYNQPQHF. CDR3 nucleotides: TGTGCCAGCAGTTTGTTGGGACAGTACAATCAGCCCCAGCATTTT. Drawing the rest from reference TRBV7-2 and TRBJ1-5, the complete variable domain is GAGVSQSPSNKVTEKGKDVELRCDPISGHTALYWYRQSLGQGLEFLIYFQGNSAPDKSGLPSDRFSAERTGGSVSTLTIQRTQQEDSAVYLCASSLLGQYNQPQHFGDGTRLSIL.

The chain links TRBV4-3 to TRBJ2-2, with D perhaps TRBD2 (6 bases). Per germline, CDR1 LGHNA and CDR2 YSLEER. Trimming pared 0 bases from V and 7 bases from J, leaving 15 bases between. The CDR3 length is 16 residues. CDR3 sequence: CASSQENGGVSGELFF. The CDR3 DNA reads TGCGCCAGCAGCCAAGAGAACGGCGGGGTGAGCGGGGAGCTGTTTTTT.

The chain joins TRBV27 to TRBJ1-2, with 10 bases lining up with TRBD1. Losses at the gene ends were 5 bases for V and 9 bases for J; bases not matched to a gene: 3. This CDR3 is 12 amino acids long. Germline V gene data show CDR1 as MNHEY and CDR2 as SMNVEV (reference sequence). CDR3 region: CASSGDRGSYTF. CDR3 in DNA: TGTGCCAGCAGTGGGGACAGGGGAAGCTACACCTTC.

The chain uses TRBV5-4 and TRBJ2-7, with 9 bases matching TRBD2. Germline V gene lookup returns CDR1 SGHNT and CDR2 YYREEE (reference sequence). This CDR3 is 16 amino acids long. The junction had 4 bases not matched to a gene; V was cut back by 0 bases and J by 0 bases. This chain's CDR3 is CASSLGTSASSYEQYF. The CDR3 DNA follows: TGTGCCAGCAGCTTGGGGACTAGCGCCAGCTCCTACGAGCAGTACTTC.

V gene TRBV5-4 combines with J gene TRBJ1-2; TRBD1 is a possible D gene (6 bases). V dropped 4 bases and J dropped 4 bases, with 11 bases sitting between them. This CDR3 has 13 amino acids. The germline gives CDR1 SGHNT, CDR2 YYREEE (reference sequence). The CDR3 DNA reads TGTGCCAGCAGCCAAACAGGGAGCTATGGCTACACCTTC. It encodes CASSQTGSYGYTF.

This sequence joins TRBV9 and TRBJ2-1, with D perhaps matching TRBD1 (6 bases). CDR1 and CDR2 (germline): SGDLS, YYNGEE. The CDR3 sequence is 13 residues long. Trimming took 5 bases from V and 8 from J, leaving 14 bases between them. DNA for the CDR3: TGTGCCAGCAGTTTTACAGGGTACGATGAGCAGTTCTTC. This encodes CASSFTGYDEQFF.

This chain uses TRBV10-3 with TRBJ1-3, with 7 bases fitting TRBD1. From germline, CDR1 is ENHRY and CDR2 SYGVKD. The CDR3 is 15 residues long. Trimming cost V 2 bases and J 4 bases; bases outside gene matches: 5. The chain's CDR3 is CAISEVRGPGNTIYF. The CDR3 DNA follows: TGTGCCATCAGTGAGGTTAGGGGGCCAGGAAACACCATATATTTT.

V usage is TRBV7-6 and J usage is TRBJ1-2; D is possibly TRBD1 (6 bases). Germline-derived CDR1 and CDR2 are SGHVS and FNYEAQ. CDR3 length: 17 amino acids. V was pared by 1 base and J by 5 bases, with 20 bases between. Here the CDR3 DNA reads TGTGCCAGCAGCTTAGTTGCCAGGGGCCCGTTAATATATGGCTACACCTTC. This translates into CASSLVARGPLIYGYTF.

V gene TRBV28 combines with J gene TRBJ1-1; D is uncertain. Trimming stripped 3 bases from V and 4 bases from J, with 12 bases between. The V gene's germline CDR1 is MDHEN and CDR2 SYDVKM. This CDR3 contains 14 residues. This CDR3 reads CASSFLRATTEAFF. For the CDR3, the DNA is TGTGCCAGCAGTTTTCTCCGCGCAACCACTGAAGCTTTCTTT.

On this clone: This sample also contains other DNA sequences that code for the same CDR3. The chain recombines TRBV29-1 with TRBJ2-3; D might be TRBD2 (5 bases). The germline V and J ends were trimmed by 0 bases and 5 bases, with 6 bases remaining between them. The CDR3 spans 12 residues. Germline V lookup: CDR1 SQVTM, CDR2 ANQGSEA. CDR3 amino acids: CSVEDEGDTQYF. CDR3 nucleotides: TGCAGCGTTGAAGATGAGGGAGATACGCAGTATTTT.

The chain links TRBV7-2 to TRBJ2-5, with D perhaps matching TRBD2 (6 bases). The CDR3 spans 15 residues. The V and J ends lost 1 base and 1 base respectively, with 10 bases between them. Germline CDR1 is SGHTA and CDR2 is FQGNSA. CDR3 DNA sequence: TGTGCCAGCAGCTTAGAGGCGGGACGCCAAGAGACCCAGTACTTC. Amino acid sequence: CASSLEAGRQETQYF.

J is TRBJ1-3 and V is TRBV6-5; weak D call: TRBD1 (5 bases). The CDR3 is 13 residues long. The germline V gene encodes CDR1 MNHEY and CDR2 SVGAGI. Between the trimmed V and J ends, which lost 6 bases and 4 bases, there was a span of 10 bases. CDR3 residues: CASRRDLGNTIYF. CDR3 in DNA: TGTGCCAGCAGGCGGGACCTAGGAAACACCATATATTTT.

The J gene is TRBJ1-6, the V gene TRBV7-2; 9 bases are shared with TRBD1. CDR1 and CDR2 from the germline V gene are SGHTA and FQGNSA. V lost 5 bases, J lost 7 bases, and 6 bases stayed unmatched. This CDR3 has 15 residues. CDR3 protein: CASSKGQGGNSPLHF. The CDR3 coding sequence is TGTGCCAGCAGCAAGGGACAGGGAGGGAATTCACCCCTCCACTTT.